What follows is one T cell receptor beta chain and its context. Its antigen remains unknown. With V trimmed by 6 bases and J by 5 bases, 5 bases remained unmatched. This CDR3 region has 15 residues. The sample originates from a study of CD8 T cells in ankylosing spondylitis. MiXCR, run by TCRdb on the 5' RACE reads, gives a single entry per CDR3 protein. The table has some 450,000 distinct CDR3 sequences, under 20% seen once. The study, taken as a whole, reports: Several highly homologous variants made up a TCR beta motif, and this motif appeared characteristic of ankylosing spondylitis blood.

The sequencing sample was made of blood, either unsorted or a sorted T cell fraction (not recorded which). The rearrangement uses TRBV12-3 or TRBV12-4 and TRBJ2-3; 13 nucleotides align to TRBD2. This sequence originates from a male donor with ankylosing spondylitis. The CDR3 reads CASSPLAGGQDTQYF. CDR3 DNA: TGTGCCAGCAGCCCACTAGCGGGAGGGCAAGATACGCAGTATTTT.